These 19 T cell receptor beta chains came from one sample sequenced in a study of vaccination and CD4 T cells after COVID-19. TCRdb independently ran MiXCR on the PCR reads; one entry per CDR3 protein. Of about 29,000 distinct CDR3 sequences in the sample, approximately 49% were seen once. Documented time point: late sampling 161 to 241 days after vaccination in three convalescent patients. Sequencing was performed on CD4+ T cells from blood, taken about 7 months after SARS-CoV-2 vaccination. The receptors were gathered from a human donor who had recovered from COVID-19.

This chain uses TRBV28 with TRBJ2-1; D is undetermined. The CDR3 runs 14 residues. Trimming pared 2 bases from V and 9 bases from J, leaving 14 bases between. Germline V gives CDR1 MDHEN, CDR2 SYDVKM. DNA for the CDR3: TGTGCCAGCAGTTTACGGCTCTTAGCTAGTGAGCAGTTCTTC. Protein: CASSLRLLASEQFF. The whole variable domain, filled in from reference TRBV28 and TRBJ2-1, reads DVKVTQSSRYLVKRTGEKVFLECVQDMDHENMFWYRQDPGLGLRLIYFSYDVKMKEKGDIPEGYSVSREKKERFSLILESASTNQTSMYLCASSLRLLASEQFFGPGTRLTVL.

The V gene is TRBV20-1, the J gene TRBJ2-5, with 13 bases matching TRBD2. Germline trimming cut 3 bases from V and 5 bases from J; bases unmatched to any gene: 6. Looked up from germline, CDR1 is DFQATT and CDR2 is SNEGSKA (reference sequence). This CDR3 contains 15 residues. CDR3: CSASGLAGESETQYF. The CDR3 coding sequence is TGCAGTGCTAGTGGACTAGCGGGAGAGAGCGAGACCCAGTACTTC.

This chain uses TRBV28 with TRBJ2-3; TRBD2 agrees at 11 bases. Germline V CDR1 and CDR2: MDHEN, SYDVKM. V dropped 5 bases and J dropped 1; count of bases not matched to a gene: 8. The CDR3 runs 17 residues. CDR3 in DNA: TGTGCCAGCAGTCTTGGCCTGACTAGCGGGGGCACAGATACGCAGTATTTT. It translates to CASSLGLTSGGTDTQYF.

This chain connects TRBV7-3 to TRBJ2-1; either TRBD1 or TRBD2 may supply D (5 bases each). V lost 3 bases and J 9 bases, leaving 27 bases between the germline ends. Germline V gene lookup returns CDR1 SGHTA and CDR2 FQGTGA. The CDR3 is 18 residues long. DNA for the CDR3: TGTGCCAGCAGCTTCGACGTTGGGGTGGGGACCGGTCGTGGTGAGCAGTTCTTC. This translates into CASSFDVGVGTGRGEQFF.

This clonotype has a handful of counts. The chain recombines TRBV7-2 with TRBJ2-3, with TRBD2 matching 10 bases. The trim removed 3 bases at V and 7 bases at J, leaving 7 bases unmatched. The CDR3 spans 15 residues. Germline loops: CDR1 SGHTA, CDR2 FQGNSA. The CDR3 DNA sequence: TGTGCCAGCAGCTTGCAAGCGGGAGGGCTCCATACGCAGTATTTT. Amino acids: CASSLQAGGLHTQYF. Full variable domain (outside the CDR3, taken from reference TRBV7-2 and TRBJ2-3): GAGVSQSPSNKVTEKGKDVELRCDPISGHTALYWYRQSLGQGLEFLIYFQGNSAPDKSGLPSDRFSAERTGGSVSTLTIQRTQQEDSAVYLCASSLQAGGLHTQYFGPGTRLTVL.

The chain is built from TRBV20-1 and TRBJ1-3; D remains ambiguous. Germline values: CDR1 DFQATT, CDR2 SNEGSKA (reference sequence). V shed 3 bases and J shed 0 bases, with 9 bases lying between them. This CDR3 is built from 14 residues. CDR3 loop: CSASTELSGNTIYF. For the CDR3, the DNA is TGCAGTGCTAGCACAGAACTCTCTGGAAACACCATATATTTT.

The chain couples TRBV2 to TRBJ2-3, with no clear D. With 2 bases removed from V and 8 bases from J, the gap between germline ends came to 11 bases. The CDR3 length is 13 residues. CDR1 is SNHLY, CDR2 FYNNEI, per germline. Written as DNA, the CDR3 is TGTGCCAGCAGTGAAAGGGTCGGTGTTACGCAGTATTTT. This sequence encodes CASSERVGVTQYF.

The J gene is TRBJ2-5, the V gene TRBV28; maybe TRBD1 (6 bases). The CDR3 runs 16 residues. V was clipped by 6 bases and J by 3 bases, with 20 bases between them. Per the germline V gene, CDR1 is MDHEN and CDR2 is SYDVKM. CDR3 residues: CASSQPNRALKETQYF. CDR3 coding DNA: TGTGCCAGCAGCCAGCCGAACAGGGCGCTAAAAGAGACCCAGTACTTC.

The sample holds a few counts of this clonotype. The chain recombines TRBV6-2 or TRBV6-3 with TRBJ2-7, with 10 bases matching TRBD1. Germline loops: CDR1 MNHEY, CDR2 SVGEGT. This CDR3 has 15 residues. V was clipped by 8 bases and J by 2 bases; unmatched bases: 9. The CDR3 loop is CASGQPGQGTYEQYF. In DNA, the CDR3 is TGTGCCAGCGGACAGCCGGGACAGGGGACCTACGAGCAGTACTTC.

A few counts support this clonotype. This chain joins TRBV27 and TRBJ1-5; tentatively, D is TRBD1 (5 bases). CDR1 is MNHEY and CDR2 is SMNVEV in the germline V gene (reference sequence). CDR3 length: 15 residues. Trimming left V 3 bases short and J 7 bases short, with 16 bases between. The CDR3 DNA reads TGTGCCAGCAGTTTGAGGGAGGGGCCTGGACAGCCCCAGCATTTT. Protein product: CASSLREGPGQPQHF.

This clonotype was picked up a small number of times. The J gene is TRBJ2-3, the V gene TRBV6-1; 10 bases are shared with TRBD2. CDR1 is MNHNS, CDR2 SASEGT, per germline. Trimming took 6 bases from V and 0 from J; bases not matched to a gene: 6. The CDR3 totals 16 residues. The CDR3 DNA reads TGTGCCAGCAGAACCGGACTAGCGGCTAGCACAGATACGCAGTATTTT. Its translation is CASRTGLAASTDTQYF.

This chain joins TRBV7-9 and TRBJ2-1; 13 bases line up with TRBD2. Germline CDR1 SEHNR, CDR2 FQNEAQ (reference sequence). After removal of 5 bases from V and 7 bases from J, the junction contained 5 bases not matched to a gene. There are 15 residues in the CDR3. CDR3 residues: CASSIRLAGGNEQFF. CDR3 nucleotide sequence: TGTGCCAGCAGCATCAGACTAGCGGGAGGTAATGAGCAGTTCTTC.

The chain is built from TRBV27 and TRBJ2-5; 9 nucleotides match TRBD2. This CDR3 comprises 16 residues. V gave up 1 base and J gave up 1 base; unmatched junction bases: 4. CDR1 is MNHEY and CDR2 is SMNVEV in the germline V gene (reference sequence). The CDR3 reads CASSLFPAGGQETQYF. Written as DNA, the CDR3 is TGTGCCAGCAGTTTATTTCCAGCGGGAGGCCAAGAGACCCAGTACTTC.

This clonotype was counted between two and nine times. The chain carries TRBV7-6 and TRBJ2-1; maybe TRBD2 (5 bases). V was clipped by 2 bases and J by 8 bases, with 7 bases between them. The CDR3 totals 12 residues. Germline CDR1 reads SGHVS; CDR2 reads FNYEAQ. The CDR3 here is CASSLHGDEQFF. In nucleotides, the CDR3 is TGTGCCAGCAGCTTACACGGGGATGAGCAGTTCTTC. The full variable domain, rest sourced from reference TRBV7-6 and TRBJ2-1, is GAGVSQSPRYKVTKRGQDVALRCDPISGHVSLYWYRQALGQGPEFLTYFNYEAQQDKSGLPNDRFSAERPEGSISTLTIQRTEQRDSAMYRCASSLHGDEQFFGPGTRLTVL.

The V call is TRBV7-9, the J call TRBJ2-7; D perhaps matches TRBD2 (7 bases). Germline CDR1 and CDR2: SEHNR and FQNEAQ (reference sequence). There are 16 residues in the CDR3. Trimming shortened V by 5 bases and J by 6 bases, and 23 bases separated the two germline ends. Here the CDR3 reads CASSERGGPNPPEQYF. The DNA for the CDR3 is TGTGCCAGCAGCGAAAGGGGGGGTCCTAACCCTCCCGAGCAGTACTTC.

This sequence joins TRBV20-1 and TRBJ2-2, with D perhaps TRBD2 (5 bases). The ends were cut back, 3 bases at V and 5 bases at J, with 16 bases in the middle. Germline CDR1 DFQATT, CDR2 SNEGSKA (reference sequence). CDR3 length equals 15 residues. The CDR3 coding sequence is TGCAGTGCTAGCATGGGAGAGTTTGGGACCGGGGAGCTGTTTTTT. Protein: CSASMGEFGTGELFF.

This clonotype was observed a few times. J is TRBJ1-1 and V is TRBV6-1, with D maybe TRBD1 (5 bases). The CDR3 consists of 15 residues. Germline values: CDR1 MNHNS, CDR2 SASEGT. Trimming pared 5 bases from V and 4 bases from J, leaving 17 bases between. The CDR3 DNA reads as TGTGCCAGCAGTCAATACCCGGTTAGGGGCACTGAAGCTTTCTTT. This codes for CASSQYPVRGTEAFF.

The gene calls are TRBV19 and TRBJ2-1; perhaps TRBD2 as D (7 bases). This CDR3 has 14 amino acids. V dropped 11 bases and J dropped 4 bases, with 18 bases sitting between them. The germline gives CDR1 LNHDA, CDR2 SQIVND (reference sequence). The CDR3 DNA follows: TGTGCCGCTACCCGCGGGGGCTTTTACAATGAGCAGTTCTTC. It is translated as CAATRGGFYNEQFF. The full variable domain, rest sourced from reference TRBV19 and TRBJ2-1, is DGGITQSPKYLFRKEGQNVTLSCEQNLNHDAMYWYRQDPGQGLRLIYYSQIVNDFQKGDIAEGYSVSREKKESFPLTVTSAQKNPTAFYLCAATRGGFYNEQFFGPGTRLTVL.

The V gene is TRBV20-1, the J gene TRBJ1-1; TRBD1 might be the D (5 bases). This CDR3 is built from 14 residues. Per the germline V gene, CDR1 is DFQATT and CDR2 is SNEGSKA (reference sequence). The germline V and J ends were trimmed by 5 bases and 3 bases, with 16 bases remaining between them. CDR3 residues: CSASRTLGDTEAFF. The DNA of the CDR3 is TGCAGTGCTTCCCGGACACTAGGAGACACTGAAGCTTTCTTT.